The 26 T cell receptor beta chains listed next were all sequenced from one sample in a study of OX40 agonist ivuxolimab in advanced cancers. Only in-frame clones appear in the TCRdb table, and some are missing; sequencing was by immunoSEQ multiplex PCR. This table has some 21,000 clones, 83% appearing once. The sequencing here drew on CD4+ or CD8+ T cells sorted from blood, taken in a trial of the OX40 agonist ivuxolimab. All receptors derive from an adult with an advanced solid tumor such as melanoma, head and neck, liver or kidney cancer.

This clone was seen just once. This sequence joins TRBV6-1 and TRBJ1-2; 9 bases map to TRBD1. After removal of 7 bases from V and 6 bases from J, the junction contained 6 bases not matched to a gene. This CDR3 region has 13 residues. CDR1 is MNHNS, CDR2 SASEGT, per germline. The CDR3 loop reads CASTMTGGDGYTF. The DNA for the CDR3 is TGTGCCAGCACCATGACAGGGGGAGATGGCTACACCTTC.

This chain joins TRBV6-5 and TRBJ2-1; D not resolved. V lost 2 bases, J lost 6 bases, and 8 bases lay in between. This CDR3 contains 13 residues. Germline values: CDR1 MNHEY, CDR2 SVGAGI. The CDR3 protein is CASSYVGGNEQFF. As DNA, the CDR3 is TGTGCCAGCAGTTACGTGGGCGGCAATGAGCAGTTCTTC.

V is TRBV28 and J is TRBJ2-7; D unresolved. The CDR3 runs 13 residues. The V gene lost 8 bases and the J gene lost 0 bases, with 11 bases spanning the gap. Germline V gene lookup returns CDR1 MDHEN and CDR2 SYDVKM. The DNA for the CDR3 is TGTGCCAGCTTAGAGGCGTCCTCCTACGAGCAGTACTTC. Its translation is CASLEASSYEQYF.

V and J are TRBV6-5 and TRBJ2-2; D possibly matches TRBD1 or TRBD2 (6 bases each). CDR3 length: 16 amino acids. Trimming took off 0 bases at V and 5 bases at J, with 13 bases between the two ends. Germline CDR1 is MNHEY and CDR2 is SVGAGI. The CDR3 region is CASSYSPGAWTGELFF. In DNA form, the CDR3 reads TGTGCCAGCAGTTACTCGCCGGGGGCATGGACCGGGGAGCTGTTTTTT.

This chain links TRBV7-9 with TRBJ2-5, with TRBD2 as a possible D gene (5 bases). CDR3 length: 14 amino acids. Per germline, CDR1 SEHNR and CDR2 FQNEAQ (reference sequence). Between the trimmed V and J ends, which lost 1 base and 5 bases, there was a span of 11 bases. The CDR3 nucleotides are TGTGCCAGCAGCTTAGATGGTCCGGGGGAGACCCAGTACTTC. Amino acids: CASSLDGPGETQYF.

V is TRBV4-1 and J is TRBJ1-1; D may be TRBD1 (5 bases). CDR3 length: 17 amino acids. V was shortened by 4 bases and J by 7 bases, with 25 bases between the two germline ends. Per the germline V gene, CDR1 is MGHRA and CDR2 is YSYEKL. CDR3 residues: CASSLGVFGQGVYEAFF. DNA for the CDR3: TGCGCCAGCAGCCTGGGGGTATTTGGGCAGGGCGTCTATGAAGCTTTCTTT.

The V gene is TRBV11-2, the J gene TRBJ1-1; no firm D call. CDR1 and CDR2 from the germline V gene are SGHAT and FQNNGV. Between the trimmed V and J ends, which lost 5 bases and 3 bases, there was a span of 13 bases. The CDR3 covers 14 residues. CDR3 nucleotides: TGTGCCAGCAGCGTTCGGGTTGGGGACACTGAAGCTTTCTTT. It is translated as CASSVRVGDTEAFF.

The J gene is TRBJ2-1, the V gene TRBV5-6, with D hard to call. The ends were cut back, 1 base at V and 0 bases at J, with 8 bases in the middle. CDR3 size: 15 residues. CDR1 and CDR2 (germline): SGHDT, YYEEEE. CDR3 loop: CASSLLGGSYNEQFF. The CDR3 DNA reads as TGTGCCAGCAGCTTGCTCGGCGGCTCCTACAATGAGCAGTTCTTC.

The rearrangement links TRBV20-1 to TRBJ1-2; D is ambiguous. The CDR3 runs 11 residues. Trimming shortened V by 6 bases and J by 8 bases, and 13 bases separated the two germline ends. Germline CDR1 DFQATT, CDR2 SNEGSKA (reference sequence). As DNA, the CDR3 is TGCAGTGCGAGAACGAGTAGAGGCTACACCTTC. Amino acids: CSARTSRGYTF.

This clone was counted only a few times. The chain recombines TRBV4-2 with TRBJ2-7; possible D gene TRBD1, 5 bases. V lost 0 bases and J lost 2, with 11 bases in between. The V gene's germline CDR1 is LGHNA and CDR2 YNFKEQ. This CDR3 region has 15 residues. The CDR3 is CASSQDGASTYEQYF. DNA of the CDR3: TGTGCCAGCAGCCAAGATGGGGCTTCTACCTACGAGCAGTACTTC.

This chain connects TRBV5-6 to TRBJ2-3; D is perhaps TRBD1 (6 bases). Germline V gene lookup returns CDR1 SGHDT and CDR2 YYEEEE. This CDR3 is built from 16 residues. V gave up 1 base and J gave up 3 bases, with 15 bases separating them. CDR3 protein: CASSLYRDVWTDTQYF. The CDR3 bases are TGTGCCAGCAGCTTGTACAGGGATGTATGGACAGATACGCAGTATTTT.

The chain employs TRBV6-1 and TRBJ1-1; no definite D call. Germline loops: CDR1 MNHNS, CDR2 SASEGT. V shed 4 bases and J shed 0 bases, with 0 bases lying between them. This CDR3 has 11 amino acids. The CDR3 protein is CASSVNTEAFF. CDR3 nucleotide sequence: TGTGCCAGCAGTGTGAACACTGAAGCTTTCTTT.

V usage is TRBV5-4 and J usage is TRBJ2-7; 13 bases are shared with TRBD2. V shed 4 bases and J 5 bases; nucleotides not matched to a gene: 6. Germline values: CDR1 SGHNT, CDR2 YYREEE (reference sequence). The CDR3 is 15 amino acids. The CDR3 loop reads CASSQGLAGANEQYF. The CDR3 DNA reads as TGTGCCAGCAGCCAAGGACTAGCGGGGGCCAACGAGCAGTACTTC.

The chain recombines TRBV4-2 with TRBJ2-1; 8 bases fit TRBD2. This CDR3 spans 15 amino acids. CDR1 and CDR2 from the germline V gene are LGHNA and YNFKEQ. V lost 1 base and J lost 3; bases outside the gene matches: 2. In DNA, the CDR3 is TGTGCCAGCAGCCAAGCAGCGGGGGACTACAATGAGCAGTTCTTC. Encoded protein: CASSQAAGDYNEQFF.

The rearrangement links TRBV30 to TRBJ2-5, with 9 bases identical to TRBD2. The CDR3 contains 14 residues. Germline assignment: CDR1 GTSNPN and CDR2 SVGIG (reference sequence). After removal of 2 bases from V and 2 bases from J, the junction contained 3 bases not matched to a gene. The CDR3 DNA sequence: TGTGCCTGGAGTCTGGCGGGGGGGCAAGAGACCCAGTACTTC. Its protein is CAWSLAGGQETQYF.

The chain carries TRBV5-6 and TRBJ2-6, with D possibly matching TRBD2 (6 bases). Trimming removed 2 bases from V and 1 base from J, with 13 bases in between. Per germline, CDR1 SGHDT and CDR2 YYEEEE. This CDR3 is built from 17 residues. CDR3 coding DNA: TGTGCCAGCAGCTTCCGGGAGCTATTATCTGGGGCCAACGTCCTGACTTTC. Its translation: CASSFRELLSGANVLTF. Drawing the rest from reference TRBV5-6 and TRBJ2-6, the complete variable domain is DAGVTQSPTHLIKTRGQQVTLRCSPKSGHDTVSWYQQALGQGPQFIFQYYEEEERQRGNFPDRFSGHQFPNYSSELNVNALLLGDSALYLCASSFRELLSGANVLTFGAGSRLTVL.

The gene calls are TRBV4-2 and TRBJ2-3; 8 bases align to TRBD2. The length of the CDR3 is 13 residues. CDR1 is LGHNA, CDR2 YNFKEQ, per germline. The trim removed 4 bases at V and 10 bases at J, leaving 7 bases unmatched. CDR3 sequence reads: CASSPTGGYAQYF. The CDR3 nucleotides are TGTGCCAGCAGCCCCACGGGGGGGTATGCGCAGTATTTT.

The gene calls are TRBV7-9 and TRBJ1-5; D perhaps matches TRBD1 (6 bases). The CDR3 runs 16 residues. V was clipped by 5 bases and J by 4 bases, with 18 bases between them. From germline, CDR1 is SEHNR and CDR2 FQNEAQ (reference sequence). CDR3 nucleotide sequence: TGTGCCAGCAGCGCTTATACGGGGGGCTCTAATCAGCCCCAGCATTTT. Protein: CASSAYTGGSNQPQHF.

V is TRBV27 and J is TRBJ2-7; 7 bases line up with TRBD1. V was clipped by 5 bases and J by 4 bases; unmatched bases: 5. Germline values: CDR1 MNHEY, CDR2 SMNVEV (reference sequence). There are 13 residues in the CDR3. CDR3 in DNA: TGTGCCAGCAGTGCAGGGGGACCTTACGAGCAGTACTTC. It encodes CASSAGGPYEQYF.

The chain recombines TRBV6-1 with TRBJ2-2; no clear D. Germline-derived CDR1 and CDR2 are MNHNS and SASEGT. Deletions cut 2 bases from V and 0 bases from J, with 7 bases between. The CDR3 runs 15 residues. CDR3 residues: CASSESRSNTGELFF. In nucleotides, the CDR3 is TGTGCCAGCAGTGAAAGCCGGTCGAACACCGGGGAGCTGTTTTTT.

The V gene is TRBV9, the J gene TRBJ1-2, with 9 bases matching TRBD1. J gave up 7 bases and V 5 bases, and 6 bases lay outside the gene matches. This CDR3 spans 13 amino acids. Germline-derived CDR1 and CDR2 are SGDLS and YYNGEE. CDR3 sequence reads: CASRADRGGGYTF. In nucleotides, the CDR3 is TGTGCCAGCAGAGCGGACAGGGGAGGTGGCTACACCTTC.

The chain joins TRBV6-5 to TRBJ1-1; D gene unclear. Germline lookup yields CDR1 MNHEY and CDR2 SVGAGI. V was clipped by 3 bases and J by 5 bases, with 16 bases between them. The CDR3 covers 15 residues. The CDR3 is CASSYIQALTTEAFF. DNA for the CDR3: TGTGCCAGCAGTTATATCCAGGCCCTTACGACTGAAGCTTTCTTT.

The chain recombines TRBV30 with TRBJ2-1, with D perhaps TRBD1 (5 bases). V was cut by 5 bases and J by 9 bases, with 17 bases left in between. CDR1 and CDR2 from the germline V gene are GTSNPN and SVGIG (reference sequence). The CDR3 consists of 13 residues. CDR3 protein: CAWADMGSREQFF. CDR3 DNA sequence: TGTGCCTGGGCGGACATGGGGTCGCGTGAGCAGTTCTTC.

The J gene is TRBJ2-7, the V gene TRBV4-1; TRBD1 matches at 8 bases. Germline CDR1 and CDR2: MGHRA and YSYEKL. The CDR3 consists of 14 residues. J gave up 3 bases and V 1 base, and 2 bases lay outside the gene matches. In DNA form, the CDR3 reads TGCGCCAGCAGCCAAGTGACAGGGGTCTACGAGCAGTACTTC. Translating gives CASSQVTGVYEQYF.

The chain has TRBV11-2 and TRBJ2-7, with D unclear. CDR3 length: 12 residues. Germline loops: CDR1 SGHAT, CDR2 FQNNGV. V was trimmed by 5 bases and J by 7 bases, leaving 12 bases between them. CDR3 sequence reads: CASSPGGREQYF. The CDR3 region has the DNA TGTGCCAGCAGCCCAGGTGGTCGAGAGCAGTACTTC.

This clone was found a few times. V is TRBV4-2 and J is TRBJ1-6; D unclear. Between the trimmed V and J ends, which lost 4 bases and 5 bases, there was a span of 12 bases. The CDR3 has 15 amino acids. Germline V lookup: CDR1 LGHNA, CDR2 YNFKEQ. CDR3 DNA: TGTGCCAGCAGCCGACTCACCGGAGATAATTCACCCCTCCACTTT. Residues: CASSRLTGDNSPLHF.